The 22 T cell receptor beta chains below all came from one sample that was sequenced in a study of blood T cells in healthy people across ages. Together with a sample-barcoded 5' primer, a J-beta primer mix was included in a second PCR lasting roughly 6 to 12 cycles. TCRdb re-derived calls from the 5' RACE reads in MiXCR, one entry per CDR3 protein. The repertoire holds about 1.7 million distinct CDR3 sequences, with 28% as singletons. The sample comprised blood. The receptors originated from a woman aged 25 to 39 in good health.

Details on this clonotype: A much bigger clone sits one base away, suggesting this may be a read error. CDR3 coding DNA: TGCAGCGTTCGGCAGGGCGAGGGCTGCACCTTC. Translated: CSVRQGEGCTF. J is TRBJ1-2 and V is TRBV29-1; tentatively, D is TRBD1 (5 bases). Germline lookup yields CDR1 SQVTM and CDR2 ANQGSEA. The CDR3 runs 11 residues.

The J gene is TRBJ1-1, the V gene TRBV6-5, with D unresolved. This CDR3 comprises 15 residues. In germline, CDR1 is MNHEY, CDR2 SVGAGI. V dropped 2 bases and J dropped 0 bases, with 10 bases sitting between them. The CDR3 DNA reads as TGTGCCAGCAGTTACGGCGGAGCAATGAACACTGAAGCTTTCTTT. It codes for CASSYGGAMNTEAFF.

The chain couples TRBV28 to TRBJ2-7; perhaps TRBD2 as D (7 bases). Trimming pared 3 bases from V and 6 bases from J, leaving 24 bases between. The CDR3 consists of 17 residues. Germline V lookup: CDR1 MDHEN, CDR2 SYDVKM. The CDR3 nucleotides are TGTGCCAGCAGTTTGGGCCCGGGGGGCAATCCACTTGGCGAGCAGTACTTC. This gives the protein CASSLGPGGNPLGEQYF.

The chain links TRBV9 to TRBJ2-7; weak D call: TRBD2 (5 bases). CDR1 SGDLS and CDR2 YYNGEE come from the germline V gene. The CDR3 totals 14 residues. The V end was cut by 3 bases, the J end by 2 bases, with 12 bases between. The chain's CDR3 is CASSGGSGPYEQYF. The CDR3 bases are TGTGCCAGCAGCGGAGGGTCAGGTCCCTACGAGCAGTACTTC.

This clonotype occurred many times. CDR3 DNA sequence: TGCAGTGTTATCTCCGGCGGGAGGGCCTACGAGCAGTACTTC. Its protein is CSVISGGRAYEQYF. The chain combines TRBV20-1 with TRBJ2-7; 9 nucleotides line up with TRBD2. V dropped 7 bases and J dropped 2; count of bases not matched to a gene: 9. CDR1 is DFQATT and CDR2 is SNEGSKA in the germline V gene (reference sequence). CDR3 length: 14 residues.

The V and J genes are TRBV7-9 and TRBJ1-1; D is unresolved. V was trimmed by 9 bases and J by 5 bases, leaving 19 bases between them. From germline, CDR1 is SEHNR and CDR2 FQNEAQ (reference sequence). CDR3 length: 14 amino acids. CDR3 bases: TGTGCCAGTAAGCGATCCGGGCCGGGGACTGAAGCTTTCTTT. Its protein product is CASKRSGPGTEAFF. The full variable domain, its missing parts supplied by reference TRBV7-9 and TRBJ1-1, is DTGVSQNPRHKITKRGQNVTFRCDPISEHNRLYWYRQTLGQGPEFLTYFQNEAQLEKSRLLSDRFSAERPKGSFSTLEIQRTEQGDSAMYLCASKRSGPGTEAFFGQGTRLTVV.

The V and J genes are TRBV16 and TRBJ1-4, with TRBD1 as a possible D gene (6 bases). Germline V gene data show CDR1 as KGHSY and CDR2 as FQNENV. This CDR3 is 14 amino acids long. Between the trimmed V and J ends, which lost 4 bases and 7 bases, there was a span of 13 bases. The DNA of the CDR3 is TGTGCCAGCAGCCCTGGGACAATTTCTGAAAAACTGTTTTTT. Translated: CASSPGTISEKLFF.

The chain joins TRBV5-1 to TRBJ2-3; a weak D match, TRBD2 (5 bases). In germline, CDR1 is SGHRS, CDR2 YFSETQ. The V gene lost 0 bases and the J gene lost 1 base, with 15 bases spanning the gap. The CDR3 extends over 17 amino acids. The DNA of the CDR3 is TGCGCCAGCAGCTTGGTAGAGGGTCGGGTTGGCACAGATACGCAGTATTTT. This translates into CASSLVEGRVGTDTQYF.

This clonotype was recorded a few times. The chain uses TRBV7-2 and TRBJ1-5, with 12 bases lining up with TRBD1. CDR3 length equals 17 residues. Germline V gene lookup returns CDR1 SGHTA and CDR2 FQGNSA. After removal of 5 bases from V and 1 base from J, the junction contained 6 bases not matched to a gene. The CDR3, as DNA: TGTGCCAGCAGCCCGGGACAGGGGGCGCGCAGCAATCAGCCCCAGCATTTT. This encodes CASSPGQGARSNQPQHF.

This clonotype was detected ten times or more. The chain links TRBV29-1 to TRBJ2-1; 7 bases fit TRBD1. V gave up 6 bases and J gave up 3 bases; unmatched junction bases: 20. CDR3 size: 18 residues. Germline V gives CDR1 SQVTM, CDR2 ANQGSEA. This chain's CDR3 is CSVPVPGNRGRYYNEQFF. The DNA of the CDR3 is TGCAGCGTGCCAGTTCCCGGGAACAGGGGAAGATACTACAATGAGCAGTTCTTC.

This clonotype was counted only a few times. The J gene is TRBJ1-6, the V gene TRBV11-2; D might be TRBD1 (5 bases). This CDR3 has 15 residues. Germline CDR1 SGHAT, CDR2 FQNNGV. Trimming pared 5 bases from V and 10 bases from J, leaving 18 bases between. Written as DNA, the CDR3 is TGTGCCAGCAGCGGGGTGACGGGACGTGCCTCACCCCTCCACTTT. Its translation: CASSGVTGRASPLHF.

The chain couples TRBV5-1 to TRBJ2-7; tentatively, D is TRBD2 (5 bases). Trimming removed 4 bases from V and 3 bases from J, with 14 bases in between. The length of the CDR3 is 14 residues. CDR1 and CDR2 from the germline V gene are SGHRS and YFSETQ. CDR3 DNA: TGCGCCAGCAGCCCTCCCGGGGTCCACTACGAGCAGTACTTC. It translates to CASSPPGVHYEQYF.

The chain links TRBV5-1 to TRBJ2-7, with TRBD2 identical over 7 bases. The germline V gene has CDR1 SGHRS and CDR2 YFSETQ. CDR3 length: 15 residues. The V and J ends lost 4 bases and 5 bases, in that order; junction bases with no gene match: 12. The CDR3 loop reads CASSVLSAGVNEQYF. CDR3 coding DNA: TGCGCCAGCAGCGTTCTCTCCGCGGGGGTTAACGAGCAGTACTTC.

The chain has TRBV21-1 and TRBJ2-5; the table's D call, TRBD1, was not checked against the DNA. TRBV21-1 is assigned pseudogene status. CDR3 length: 15 residues. CDR3 sequence (DNA): TGTGCCAGCACGACAGGACAAGACCCCCAAGAGACCCAGTACTTC. This translates into CASTTGQDPQETQYF.

The J gene is TRBJ2-5, the V gene TRBV28; no definite D call. Looked up from germline, CDR1 is MDHEN and CDR2 is SYDVKM. CDR3 length equals 13 residues. Deletions cut 2 bases from V and 7 bases from J, with 11 bases between. CDR3 sequence: CASSLSEPGTQYF. The CDR3 nucleotides are TGTGCCAGCAGTTTAAGTGAGCCTGGGACCCAGTACTTC.

Worth noting for this clonotype: One end of the junction is discordant with germline, which a read error may explain. The genes are TRBV5-1 and TRBJ2-1, with D maybe TRBD1 (6 bases). CDR3 length: 13 residues. The germline V gene encodes CDR1 SGHRS and CDR2 YFSETQ. For the CDR3, the DNA is TGCACCAGCAGCGAACAGGGCTACAATGAGCAGTTCTTC. Its translation is CTSSEQGYNEQFF.

The rearrangement joins TRBV5-6 to TRBJ2-7; TRBD1 is a possible D gene (5 bases). This CDR3 spans 14 amino acids. Germline CDR1 reads SGHDT; CDR2 reads YYEEEE. Trimming pared 2 bases from V and 2 bases from J, leaving 11 bases between. The CDR3 coding sequence is TGTGCCAGCAGCTTACAACAGGAGCCCTACGAGCAGTACTTC. Amino acid sequence: CASSLQQEPYEQYF.

The V and J genes are TRBV20-1 and TRBJ1-5, with 7 bases aligning to TRBD1. The CDR3 runs to 15 residues. J was trimmed by 1 base and V by 2 bases; bases with no gene match: 5. Germline CDR1 DFQATT, CDR2 SNEGSKA (reference sequence). The DNA for the CDR3 is TGCAGTGCTAGACCTACAGGGGCAAGCAATCAGCCCCAGCATTTT. It codes for CSARPTGASNQPQHF.

This clonotype was picked up many times. The V gene is TRBV12-3 or TRBV12-4, the J gene TRBJ2-5; D unclear. V dropped 6 bases and J dropped 5 bases, with 19 bases sitting between them. The CDR3 is 15 residues long. The CDR3 loop reads CASRRRIGNLETQYF. The CDR3 region has the DNA TGTGCCAGCAGACGCCGCATTGGGAACTTGGAGACCCAGTACTTC.

In its sample, this clonotype was seen once. This chain links TRBV12-3 or TRBV12-4 with TRBJ2-3, with 11 bases lining up with TRBD2. The CDR3 is 17 residues long. Germline trimming cut 5 bases from V and 4 bases from J; bases unmatched to any gene: 11. CDR3 sequence reads: CASSDPGTSGRADTQYF. The CDR3 nucleotides read TGTGCCAGCAGTGACCCTGGGACTAGCGGAAGAGCAGATACGCAGTATTTT.

This clonotype has more than one count but fewer than ten. This rearrangement joins TRBV9 to TRBJ2-4, with 7 positions matching TRBD2. Germline V CDR1 and CDR2: SGDLS, YYNGEE. The CDR3 is 16 residues long. The ends lost 3 bases at V and 8 bases at J; junction bases unmatched: 14. The CDR3 loop is CASSGPQGGRADIQYF. The CDR3 nucleotides are TGTGCCAGCAGCGGGCCGCAGGGAGGGAGGGCGGACATTCAGTACTTC.

Comments on this clonotype: The conserved final phenylalanine or tryptophan is absent from the CDR3, which likely points to a read error. The V call is TRBV7-9, the J call TRBJ2-1; 8 bases are a match to TRBD1. CDR3 size: 16 residues. Germline lookup yields CDR1 SEHNR and CDR2 FQNEAQ (reference sequence). V trimming: 5 bases; J trimming: 1 base; junction bases outside the gene matches: 7. CDR3 DNA sequence: TGTGCCAGCAGCCCAGGGGGCGGTCGGTCCTACAATGAGCAGTTCTCC. It translates to CASSPGGGRSYNEQFS.